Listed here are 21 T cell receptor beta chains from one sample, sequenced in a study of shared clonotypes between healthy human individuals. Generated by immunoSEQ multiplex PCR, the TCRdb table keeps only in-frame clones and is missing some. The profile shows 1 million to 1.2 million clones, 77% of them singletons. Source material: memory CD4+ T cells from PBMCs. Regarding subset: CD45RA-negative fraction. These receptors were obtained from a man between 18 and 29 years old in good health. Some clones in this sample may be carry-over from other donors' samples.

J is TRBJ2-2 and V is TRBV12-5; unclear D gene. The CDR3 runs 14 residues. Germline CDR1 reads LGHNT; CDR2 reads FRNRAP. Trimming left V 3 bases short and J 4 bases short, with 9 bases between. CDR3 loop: CASGFDLGTGELFF. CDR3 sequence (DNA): TGTGCTAGTGGTTTTGATTTGGGCACCGGGGAGCTGTTTTTT.

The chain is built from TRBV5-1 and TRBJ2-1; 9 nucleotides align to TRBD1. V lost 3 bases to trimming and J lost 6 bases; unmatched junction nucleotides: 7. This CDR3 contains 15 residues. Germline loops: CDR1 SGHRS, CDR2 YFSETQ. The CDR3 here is CASSWDRAGGNEQFF. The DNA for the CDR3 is TGCGCCAGCAGCTGGGACAGGGCTGGCGGCAATGAGCAGTTCTTC.

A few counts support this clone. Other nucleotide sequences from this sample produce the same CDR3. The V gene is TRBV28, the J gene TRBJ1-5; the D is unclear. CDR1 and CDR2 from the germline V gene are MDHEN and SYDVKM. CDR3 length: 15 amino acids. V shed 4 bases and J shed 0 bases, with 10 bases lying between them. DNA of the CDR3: TGTGCCAGCAGTTCCGGAGGTCCTAGCAATCAGCCCCAGCATTTT. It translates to CASSSGGPSNQPQHF.

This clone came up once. The CDR3 loop is CASSDRFNEKLFF. CDR3 DNA: TGTGCCAGCAGCGACAGATTTAATGAAAAACTGTTTTTT. The gene calls are TRBV6-5 and TRBJ1-4, with D maybe TRBD1 (5 bases). The germline V and J ends were trimmed by 6 bases and 4 bases, with 9 bases remaining between them. The CDR3 sequence is 13 residues long. The V gene's germline CDR1 is MNHEY and CDR2 SVGAGI.

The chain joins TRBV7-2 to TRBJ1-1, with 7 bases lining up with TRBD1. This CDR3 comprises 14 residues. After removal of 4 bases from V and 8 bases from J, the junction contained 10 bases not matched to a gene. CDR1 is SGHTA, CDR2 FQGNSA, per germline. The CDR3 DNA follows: TGTGCCAGCAGCTCGACAGGGCTGAAGGGCGAAGCTTTCTTT. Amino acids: CASSSTGLKGEAFF.

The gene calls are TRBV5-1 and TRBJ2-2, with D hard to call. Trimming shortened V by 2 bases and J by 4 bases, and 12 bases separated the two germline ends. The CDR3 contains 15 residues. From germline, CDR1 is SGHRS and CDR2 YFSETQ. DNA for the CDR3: TGCGCCAGCAGCTTCGGAGTGTTGGGCACCGGGGAGCTGTTTTTT. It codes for CASSFGVLGTGELFF.

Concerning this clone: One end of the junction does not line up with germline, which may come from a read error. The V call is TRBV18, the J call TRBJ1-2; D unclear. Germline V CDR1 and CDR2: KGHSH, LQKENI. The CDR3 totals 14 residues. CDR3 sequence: CASSPPVSSWSRAF. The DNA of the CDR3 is TGTGCCAGCTCACCACCGGTATCGTCGTGGAGTCGAGCCTTC.

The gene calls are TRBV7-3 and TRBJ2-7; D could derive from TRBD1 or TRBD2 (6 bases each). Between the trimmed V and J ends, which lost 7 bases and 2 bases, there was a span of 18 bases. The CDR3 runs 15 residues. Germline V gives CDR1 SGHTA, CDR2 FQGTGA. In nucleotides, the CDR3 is TGTGCCAGCACCATTCGCGACGGGGGCACCTACGAGCAGTACTTC. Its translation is CASTIRDGGTYEQYF.

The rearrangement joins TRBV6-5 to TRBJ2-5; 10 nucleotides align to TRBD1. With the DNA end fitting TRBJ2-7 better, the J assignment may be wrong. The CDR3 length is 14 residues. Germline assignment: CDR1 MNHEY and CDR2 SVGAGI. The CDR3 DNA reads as TGTGCCAGCAGTTACTCGGGGGACAGGGGCGAGCAGTACTTC. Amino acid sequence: CASSYSGDRGEQYF.

CDR3 nucleotide sequence: TGCAGCGTTTGGACTAGCGGGGAGAGGACCTACAATGAGCAGTTCTTC. Amino acids: CSVWTSGERTYNEQFF. The V gene is TRBV29-1, the J gene TRBJ2-1, with TRBD2 identical over 12 bases. With V trimmed by 5 bases and J by 2 bases, 7 bases remained unmatched. The CDR3 is 16 residues long. Germline CDR1 SQVTM, CDR2 ANQGSEA.

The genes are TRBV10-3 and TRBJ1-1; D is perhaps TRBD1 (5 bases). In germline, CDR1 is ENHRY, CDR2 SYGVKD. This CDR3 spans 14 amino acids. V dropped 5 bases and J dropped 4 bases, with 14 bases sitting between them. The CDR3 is CAISRIGGGTEAFF. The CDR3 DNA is TGTGCCATCAGTCGCATCGGGGGAGGCACTGAAGCTTTCTTT.

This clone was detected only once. The CDR3 DNA follows: TGTGCCAGCAGTGAGAACAGGGGGACTCAAGAGACCCAGTACTTC. Its protein product is CASSENRGTQETQYF. The V and J genes are TRBV6-1 and TRBJ2-5; 8 bases match TRBD1. The V segment lost 3 bases and the J segment 2 bases; nucleotides outside the gene matches: 5. This CDR3 comprises 15 residues. CDR1 and CDR2 (germline): MNHNS, SASEGT.

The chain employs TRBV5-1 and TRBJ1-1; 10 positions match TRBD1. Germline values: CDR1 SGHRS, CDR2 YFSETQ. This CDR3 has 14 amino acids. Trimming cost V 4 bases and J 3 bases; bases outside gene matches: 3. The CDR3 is CASSGDRGDTEAFF. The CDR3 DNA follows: TGCGCCAGCAGCGGGGACAGGGGAGACACTGAAGCTTTCTTT.

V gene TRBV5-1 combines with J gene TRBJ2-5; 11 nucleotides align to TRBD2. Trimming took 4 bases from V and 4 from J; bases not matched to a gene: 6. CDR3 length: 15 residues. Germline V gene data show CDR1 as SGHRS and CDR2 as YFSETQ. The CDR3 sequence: CASSTGLAVRETQYF. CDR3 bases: TGCGCCAGCAGCACGGGACTAGCGGTTCGAGAGACCCAGTACTTC.

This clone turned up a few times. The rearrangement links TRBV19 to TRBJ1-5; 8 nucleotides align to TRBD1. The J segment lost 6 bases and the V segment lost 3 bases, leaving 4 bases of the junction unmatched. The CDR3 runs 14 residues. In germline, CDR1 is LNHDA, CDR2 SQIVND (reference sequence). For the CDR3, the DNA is TGTGCCAGTAGTATGAGAGGGACAGGTCAGCCCCAGCATTTT. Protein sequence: CASSMRGTGQPQHF.

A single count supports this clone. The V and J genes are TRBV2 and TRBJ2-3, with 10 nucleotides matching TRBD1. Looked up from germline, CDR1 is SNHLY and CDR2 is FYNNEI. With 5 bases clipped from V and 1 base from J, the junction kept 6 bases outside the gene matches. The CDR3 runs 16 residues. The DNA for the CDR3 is TGTGCCAGCAGTAGGGACAGGGGATTCGGCACAGATACGCAGTATTTT. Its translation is CASSRDRGFGTDTQYF.

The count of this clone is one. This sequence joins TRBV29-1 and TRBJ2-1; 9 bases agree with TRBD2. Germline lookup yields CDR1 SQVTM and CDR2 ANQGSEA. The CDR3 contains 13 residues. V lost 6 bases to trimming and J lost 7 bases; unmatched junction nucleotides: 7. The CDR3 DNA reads TGCAGCGTGGGGGCCGGACTAGCGAATGAGCAGTTCTTC. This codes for CSVGAGLANEQFF.

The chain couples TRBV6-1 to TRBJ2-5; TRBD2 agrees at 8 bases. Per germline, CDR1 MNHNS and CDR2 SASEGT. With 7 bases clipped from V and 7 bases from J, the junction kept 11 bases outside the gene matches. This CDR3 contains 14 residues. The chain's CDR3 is CASTAETSVRTQYF. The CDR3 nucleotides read TGTGCCAGCACCGCCGAGACTAGCGTGCGGACCCAGTACTTC.

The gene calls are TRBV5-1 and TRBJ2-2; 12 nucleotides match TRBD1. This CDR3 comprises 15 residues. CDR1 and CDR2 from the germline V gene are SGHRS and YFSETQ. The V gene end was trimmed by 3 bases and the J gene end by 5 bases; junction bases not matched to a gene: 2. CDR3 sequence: CASSWGQGATGELFF. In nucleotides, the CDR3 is TGCGCCAGCAGCTGGGGACAGGGGGCAACCGGGGAGCTGTTTTTT. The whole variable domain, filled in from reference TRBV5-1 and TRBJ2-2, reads KAGVTQTPRYLIKTRGQQVTLSCSPISGHRSVSWYQQTPGQGLQFLFEYFSETQRNKGNFPGRFSGRQFSNSRSEMNVSTLELGDSALYLCASSWGQGATGELFFGEGSRLTVL.

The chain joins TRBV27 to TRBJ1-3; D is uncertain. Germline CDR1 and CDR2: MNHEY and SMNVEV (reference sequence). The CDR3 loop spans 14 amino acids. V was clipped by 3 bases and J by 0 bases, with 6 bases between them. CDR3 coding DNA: TGTGCCAGCAGTTTCGGCAGCTCTGGAAACACCATATATTTT. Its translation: CASSFGSSGNTIYF.

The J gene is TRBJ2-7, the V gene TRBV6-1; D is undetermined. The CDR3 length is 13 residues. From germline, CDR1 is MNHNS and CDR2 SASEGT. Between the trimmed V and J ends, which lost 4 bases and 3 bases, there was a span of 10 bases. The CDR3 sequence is CASSVAANYEQYF. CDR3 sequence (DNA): TGTGCCAGCAGTGTAGCAGCTAACTACGAGCAGTACTTC.